The 10 T cell receptor beta chains listed next were all sequenced from one sample in a study of vaccination effects on CD4 cells after COVID-19. The assay was immunoSEQ multiplex PCR, and TCRdb's table has in-frame clones only and misses some. The table has about 40,000 clones, around 73% seen once. These receptors lack a known antigen. Expansion of antigen-specific CD4+ T cells with viral peptide pools was carried out by the ViraFEST assay before sequencing. The authors isolated CD4+ T cells after roughly 10 days of culture. Sometime from March through December 2020, the person acquired a SARS-CoV-2 infection that PCR confirmed. Sequencing was performed on CD4+ T cells from PBMCs cultured with a peptide pool, taken before COVID-19 vaccination. The receptors were sampled from a human donor who had a prior SARS-CoV-2 infection.

This sequence joins TRBV14 and TRBJ1-3; D call uncertain. The ends were cut back, 2 bases at V and 2 bases at J, with 10 bases in the middle. Germline CDR1 reads SGHDN; CDR2 reads FVKESK. This CDR3 has 15 residues. This CDR3 reads CASSQLTSPGNTIYF. CDR3 nucleotides: TGTGCCAGCAGCCAACTCACATCCCCTGGAAACACCATATATTTT. The variable domain in full, with the rest retrieved from reference TRBV14 and TRBJ1-3, is EAGVTQFPSHSVIEKGQTVTLRCDPISGHDNLYWYRRVMGKEIKFLLHFVKESKQDESGMPNNRFLAERTGGTYSTLKVQPAELEDSGVYFCASSQLTSPGNTIYFGEGSWLTVV.

This clone showed up just once. J is TRBJ2-2 and V is TRBV5-1; 10 bases line up with TRBD1. The V gene's germline CDR1 is SGHRS and CDR2 YFSETQ. The CDR3 runs 14 residues. With 6 bases clipped from V and 6 bases from J, the junction kept 5 bases outside the gene matches. The DNA of the CDR3 is TGCGCCAGCAAGGGACAGGGGCAGTCCGGGGAGCTGTTTTTT. This codes for CASKGQGQSGELFF.

The chain recombines TRBV30 with TRBJ1-2; 8 bases match TRBD1. V was pared by 3 bases and J by 3 bases, with 6 bases of the junction left unmatched. CDR1 is GTSNPN and CDR2 is SVGIG in the germline V gene (reference sequence). The CDR3 length is 14 residues. CDR3 sequence: CAWRKPGGYYGYTF. The CDR3, as DNA: TGTGCCTGGAGAAAACCAGGGGGCTACTATGGCTACACCTTC.

The V gene is TRBV2, the J gene TRBJ1-2; D might be TRBD1 (6 bases). Germline CDR1 reads SNHLY; CDR2 reads FYNNEI. There are 16 residues in the CDR3. Trimming removed 8 bases from V and 4 bases from J, with 23 bases in between. In DNA, the CDR3 is TGTGCCAGCTACAGGTCGGGGTCAGGGGCTGTCTATGGCTACACCTTC. Translation: CASYRSGSGAVYGYTF.

The rearrangement links TRBV6-1 to TRBJ2-5; D not resolved. Trimming took off 1 base at V and 5 bases at J, with 11 bases between the two ends. The CDR3 has 14 amino acids. CDR1 and CDR2 from the germline V gene are MNHNS and SASEGT. In nucleotides, the CDR3 is TGTGCCAGCAGTGAAGGGCCGTTAGGTGAGACCCAGTACTTC. Encoded protein: CASSEGPLGETQYF.

This chain links TRBV5-1 with TRBJ2-5; D not resolved. The germline V and J ends were trimmed by 0 bases and 7 bases, with 16 bases remaining between them. This CDR3 comprises 15 residues. Germline V CDR1 and CDR2: SGHRS, YFSETQ. The DNA for the CDR3 is TGCGCCAGCAGCTTGGGGTCTTTTAAGCCGGGGACCCAGTACTTC. It encodes CASSLGSFKPGTQYF.

This sequence joins TRBV18 and TRBJ2-5; D uncertain. Germline V CDR1 and CDR2: KGHSH, LQKENI. The V end was cut by 0 bases, the J end by 0 bases, with 2 bases between. The CDR3 sequence is 13 residues long. CDR3 DNA: TGTGCCAGCTCACCACCGAACCAAGAGACCCAGTACTTC. Its protein is CASSPPNQETQYF.

The chain combines TRBV7-9 with TRBJ2-3; TRBD2 matches 10 bases. CDR3 length: 16 residues. Germline-derived CDR1 and CDR2 are SEHNR and FQNEAQ (reference sequence). Unmatched junction bases numbered 7, after V lost 5 bases and J lost 2 bases. Here the CDR3 DNA reads TGTGCCAGCAGCCCCAGGGGACTAGCGAACACAGATACGCAGTATTTT. Amino acids: CASSPRGLANTDTQYF.

The V and J genes are TRBV7-2 and TRBJ1-2; tentative D call: TRBD1 (6 bases). CDR3 length equals 15 residues. Per the germline V gene, CDR1 is SGHTA and CDR2 is FQGNSA. Between the trimmed V and J ends, which lost 5 bases and 7 bases, there was a span of 20 bases. Written as DNA, the CDR3 is TGTGCCAGCAGCGCACAGGGCCAATTTTCGGCTGGCTACACCTTC. Translation gives CASSAQGQFSAGYTF.

This rearrangement joins TRBV4-2 to TRBJ1-3; D is unclear. V shed 0 bases and J shed 0 bases, with 6 bases lying between them. The CDR3 extends over 15 amino acids. Germline CDR1 LGHNA, CDR2 YNFKEQ. The CDR3 region has the DNA TGTGCCAGCAGCCAAGAATTGAGCTCTGGAAACACCATATATTTT. Translated, it gives CASSQELSSGNTIYF.